The source of this T cell receptor (beta chain) is a study of T cell responses to AZD1222 COVID-19 vaccine. Sequencing was performed with immunoSEQ multiplex PCR; in TCRdb, only in-frame clones are kept and a portion is missing. The sample yields some 62,000 clones, about 74% seen once. Germline CDR1 and CDR2: MNHEY and SVGAGI. The CDR3 is 12 amino acids. The V gene lost 2 bases and the J gene lost 6 bases, with 8 bases spanning the gap. Comments on this clone: The antigen is undetermined.

Study-level findings and limits: After two AZD1222 doses, spike-specific TCR breadth and depth rose versus day 0.

This receptor was taken from an adult in good health. The sequencing used peripheral blood, collected on day 0 of AZD1222 vaccination. The V gene is TRBV6-5, the J gene TRBJ2-7; unclear D gene. This CDR3 is CASSYIPVEQYF. CDR3 coding DNA: TGTGCCAGCAGTTACATTCCGGTCGAGCAGTACTTC.